This entry lists 32 T cell receptor beta chains sequenced from one sample in a study of beta chain features in type 1 diabetes. Every bit of the isolated RNA underwent reverse transcription, so sequencing read expressed TCRB transcripts. Using immunoSEQ multiplex PCR, the repertoire was profiled, and TCRdb retains in-frame clones only, with some absent. The sample holds more than 300,000 clones, roughly 13% seen once. The sequenced sample was naive CD4+ T cells from blood. All receptors derive from a man between 18 and 29 years old in good health.

This clone occurred a few times. This chain links TRBV18 with TRBJ2-1, with D perhaps TRBD2 (6 bases). Trimming removed 3 bases from V and 7 bases from J, with 19 bases in between. Germline lookup yields CDR1 KGHSH and CDR2 LQKENI. The CDR3 extends over 16 amino acids. The CDR3 here is CASSPPGTYVGNEQFF. The CDR3 DNA sequence: TGTGCCAGCTCACCCCCCGGGACTTACGTCGGGAATGAGCAGTTCTTC.

There are a few counts of this clone. The chain carries TRBV5-1 and TRBJ1-2; a possible D gene is TRBD1 (5 bases). This CDR3 is built from 14 residues. CDR1 is SGHRS and CDR2 is YFSETQ in the germline V gene. The ends were cut back, 0 bases at V and 4 bases at J, with 10 bases in the middle. DNA of the CDR3: TGCGCCAGCAGCTTGGCACAGGCCCCCTATGGCTACACCTTC. The encoded protein is CASSLAQAPYGYTF. The full variable domain, rest sourced from reference TRBV5-1 and TRBJ1-2, is KAGVTQTPRYLIKTRGQQVTLSCSPISGHRSVSWYQQTPGQGLQFLFEYFSETQRNKGNFPGRFSGRQFSNSRSEMNVSTLELGDSALYLCASSLAQAPYGYTFGSGTRLTVV.

The chain recombines TRBV7-3 with TRBJ2-7; 9 positions match TRBD2. The V segment lost 3 bases and the J segment 4 bases; nucleotides outside the gene matches: 4. Looked up from germline, CDR1 is SGHTA and CDR2 is FQGTGA. The CDR3 covers 14 residues. For the CDR3, the DNA is TGTGCCAGCAGCTTGACTAGCGGAAGATACGAGCAGTACTTC. The encoded protein is CASSLTSGRYEQYF.

J is TRBJ1-5 and V is TRBV18; 12 bases fit TRBD1. Per the germline V gene, CDR1 is KGHSH and CDR2 is LQKENI. Trimming cost V 4 bases and J 4 bases; bases outside gene matches: 8. The CDR3 has 17 amino acids. DNA of the CDR3: TGTGCCAGCTCACAGGGGACAGGGGGCCAAAGTAATCAGCCCCAGCATTTT. The encoded protein is CASSQGTGGQSNQPQHF. The variable domain in full, completed from reference TRBV18 and TRBJ1-5, reads NAGVMQNPRHLVRRRGQEARLRCSPMKGHSHVYWYRQLPEEGLKFMVYLQKENIIDESGMPKERFSAEFPKEGPSILRIQQVVRGDSAAYFCASSQGTGGQSNQPQHFGDGTRLSIL.

This clone showed up many times. This specimen includes other DNA sequences encoding the same CDR3. This chain links TRBV15 with TRBJ2-7; 9 nucleotides agree with TRBD2. This CDR3 has 14 amino acids. With 3 bases clipped from V and 2 bases from J, the junction kept 2 bases outside the gene matches. Germline CDR1 and CDR2: LNHNV and YYDKDF (reference sequence). CDR3 sequence reads: CATSRTSGAYEQYF. The DNA for the CDR3 is TGTGCCACCAGCAGGACTAGCGGAGCCTACGAGCAGTACTTC.

The chain carries TRBV6-6 and TRBJ2-2, with 8 bases matching TRBD2. This CDR3 has 14 residues. Per germline, CDR1 MNHNY and CDR2 SVGAGI (reference sequence). Trimming took 5 bases from V and 7 from J; bases not matched to a gene: 6. The CDR3 loop reads CASSLYRGGGELFF. The CDR3 region has the DNA TGTGCCAGCAGTCTCTACCGGGGGGGCGGGGAGCTGTTTTTT.

This chain links TRBV9 with TRBJ2-1, with D tentatively TRBD2 (5 bases). Trimming pared 0 bases from V and 3 bases from J, leaving 10 bases between. This CDR3 has 15 residues. Germline loops: CDR1 SGDLS, CDR2 YYNGEE. The DNA of the CDR3 is TGTGCCAGCAGCGTAGATGGCGGACTCTACAATGAGCAGTTCTTC. This codes for CASSVDGGLYNEQFF.

V usage is TRBV30 and J usage is TRBJ1-5; no firm D call. Germline CDR1 reads GTSNPN; CDR2 reads SVGIG (reference sequence). V lost 1 base and J lost 4, with 8 bases in between. The CDR3 runs to 13 residues. The CDR3 nucleotides read TGTGCCTGGAGTGGGGAGGGTAATCAGCCCCAGCATTTT. Residues: CAWSGEGNQPQHF.

The chain is built from TRBV30 and TRBJ1-2, with D possibly TRBD1 on 5 matching bases. The CDR3 is 18 residues long. V lost 0 bases, J lost 2 bases, and 22 bases lay in between. The germline V gene has CDR1 GTSNPN and CDR2 SVGIG (reference sequence). CDR3 protein: CAWSVLEGRAARNYGYTF. As DNA, the CDR3 is TGTGCCTGGAGTGTACTGGAAGGCAGGGCGGCCCGGAACTATGGCTACACCTTC.

The sample holds a few counts of this clone. The chain recombines TRBV5-1 with TRBJ2-3, with D unclear. The CDR3 loop spans 15 amino acids. CDR1 and CDR2 (germline): SGHRS, YFSETQ. Trimming took 0 bases from V and 0 from J, leaving 8 bases between them. This CDR3 is CASSLDQASTDTQYF. CDR3 nucleotide sequence: TGCGCCAGCAGCTTGGACCAAGCTAGCACAGATACGCAGTATTTT.

The chain recombines TRBV9 with TRBJ2-1; 8 bases line up with TRBD2. V lost 2 bases, J lost 1 base, and 2 bases stayed unmatched. The length of the CDR3 is 15 residues. The germline V gene encodes CDR1 SGDLS and CDR2 YYNGEE. The CDR3 loop reads CASSVTSASYNEQFF. The CDR3 DNA follows: TGTGCCAGCAGCGTGACTAGCGCATCCTACAATGAGCAGTTCTTC.

This chain uses TRBV28 with TRBJ2-7; maybe TRBD2 (5 bases). The V end was cut by 7 bases, the J end by 1 base, with 17 bases between. CDR1 is MDHEN and CDR2 is SYDVKM in the germline V gene. The CDR3 extends over 15 amino acids. CDR3 protein: CASTAAAGGSYEQYF. CDR3 sequence (DNA): TGTGCCAGCACCGCGGCGGCGGGTGGATCCTACGAGCAGTACTTC.

This clone was picked up a small number of times. The chain carries TRBV4-3 and TRBJ1-1; 9 positions match TRBD1. After removal of 2 bases from V and 6 bases from J, the junction contained 4 bases not matched to a gene. CDR3 length: 14 amino acids. Germline-derived CDR1 and CDR2 are LGHNA and YSLEER. Written as DNA, the CDR3 is TGCGCCAGCAGCCAACTTGACAGGGGGTCTGAAGCTTTCTTT. This codes for CASSQLDRGSEAFF.

The V gene is TRBV5-1, the J gene TRBJ2-5; TRBD2 might be the D (6 bases). The CDR3 consists of 14 residues. The germline V gene has CDR1 SGHRS and CDR2 YFSETQ. Trimming took 4 bases from V and 5 from J, leaving 15 bases between them. Here the CDR3 DNA reads TGCGCCAGCAGCAAAGGGACGGCGGGGGAGACCCAGTACTTC. It yields the protein CASSKGTAGETQYF.

The table lists this clone with a few counts. The CDR3 DNA reads as TGTGCCAGCAGCTATGGGGGGAATCTAGAGACCCAGTACTTC. Amino acids: CASSYGGNLETQYF. This chain joins TRBV21-1 and TRBJ2-5; the table gives TRBD2 as D, unverified against the DNA. TRBV21-1 is a pseudogene. The length of the CDR3 is 14 residues.

The chain uses TRBV28 and TRBJ2-1; D is uncertain. Germline values: CDR1 MDHEN, CDR2 SYDVKM. This CDR3 is 13 amino acids long. In DNA, the CDR3 is TGTGTCACGTACTCCCGTACTAACAATGAGCAGTTCTTC. It specifies CVTYSRTNNEQFF.

The chain links TRBV5-4 to TRBJ2-5; the match to TRBD2 covers 15 bases. CDR3 length: 16 amino acids. Germline loops: CDR1 SGHNT, CDR2 YYREEE (reference sequence). V lost 4 bases and J lost 1; bases outside the gene matches: 2. The CDR3 region has the DNA TGTGCCAGCAGCCGGGGACTAGCGGGGGGCCAAGAGACCCAGTACTTC. Its translation: CASSRGLAGGQETQYF.

In this sample, this clone turned up many times. This chain links TRBV7-9 with TRBJ2-7; 8 bases map to TRBD2. In germline, CDR1 is SEHNR, CDR2 FQNEAQ (reference sequence). V shed 5 bases, J shed 2 bases, and the junction held 5 bases outside the gene matches. The CDR3 sequence is 14 residues long. The CDR3 DNA reads as TGTGCCAGCAGCCCGACTAGCGCTACCTACGAGCAGTACTTC. This gives the protein CASSPTSATYEQYF.

This sequence joins TRBV6-5 and TRBJ1-2, with D maybe TRBD1 (6 bases). The germline V gene encodes CDR1 MNHEY and CDR2 SVGAGI. CDR3 length: 12 residues. Trimming pared 11 bases from V and 4 bases from J, leaving 14 bases between. The CDR3 DNA reads as TGTGCCGCGACTCAGGGGTTCTATGGCTACACCTTC. Translated: CAATQGFYGYTF.

This chain connects TRBV5-4 to TRBJ2-1, with 12 bases fitting TRBD2. Germline trimming cut 4 bases from V and 7 bases from J; bases unmatched to any gene: 12. CDR3 size: 17 residues. CDR1 SGHNT and CDR2 YYREEE come from the germline V gene (reference sequence). The CDR3 DNA is TGTGCCAGCAGCAACGGGAGACTAGCGGGAGTGGGTAATGAGCAGTTCTTC. It encodes CASSNGRLAGVGNEQFF.

This clone was counted between two and nine times. CDR3 sequence (DNA): TGTGCCAGCAGCGTCACCCGAGCTGCCACAGATACGCAGTATTTT. Its protein is CASSVTRAATDTQYF. The chain uses TRBV9 and TRBJ2-3; unclear D gene. Trimming removed 2 bases at V and 2 bases at J, with 12 bases between. CDR3 size: 15 residues. Germline values: CDR1 SGDLS, CDR2 YYNGEE.

This clone has a handful of counts. The genes are TRBV30 and TRBJ1-1, with no clear D. Trimming cost V 2 bases and J 0 bases, with 13 bases left between them. The CDR3 is made up of 15 amino acids. Germline lookup yields CDR1 GTSNPN and CDR2 SVGIG (reference sequence). The CDR3 reads CAWSPIPLMNTEAFF. DNA for the CDR3: TGTGCCTGGAGTCCCATACCGCTAATGAACACTGAAGCTTTCTTT.

This clone appeared a few times. The chain is built from TRBV11-2 and TRBJ2-7, with 8 bases lining up with TRBD1. Looked up from germline, CDR1 is SGHAT and CDR2 is FQNNGV. V lost 5 bases, J lost 3 bases, and 9 bases stayed unmatched. CDR3 size: 15 residues. The CDR3 loop reads CASSPGAGGLYEQYF. Here the CDR3 DNA reads TGTGCCAGCAGCCCAGGGGCAGGGGGCCTCTACGAGCAGTACTTC. Based on the CDR3 plus reference TRBV11-2 and TRBJ2-7, the full variable domain is EAGVAQSPRYKIIEKRQSVAFWCNPISGHATLYWYQQILGQGPKLLIQFQNNGVVDDSQLPKDRFSAERLKGVDSTLKIQPAKLEDSAVYLCASSPGAGGLYEQYFGPGTRLTVT.

The rearrangement uses TRBV28 and TRBJ2-7, with TRBD1 matching 9 bases. Germline-derived CDR1 and CDR2 are MDHEN and SYDVKM. V shed 10 bases, J shed 2 bases, and the junction held 9 bases outside the gene matches. This CDR3 region has 14 residues. CDR3 residues: CAIEGDRGTYEQYF. In DNA, the CDR3 is TGTGCCATCGAGGGTGACAGGGGGACCTACGAGCAGTACTTC.

The chain links TRBV4-1 to TRBJ1-2, with TRBD1 matching over 10 bases. The CDR3 runs 17 residues. V gave up 5 bases and J gave up 1 base; unmatched junction bases: 10. Germline V CDR1 and CDR2: MGHRA, YSYEKL. CDR3 bases: TGCGCCAGCAGCGGAACGCCGACAGGGGGCCGTAACTATGGCTACACCTTC. This gives the protein CASSGTPTGGRNYGYTF.

In its sample, this clone was seen a few times. The rearrangement links TRBV7-9 to TRBJ2-2; D gene ambiguous. Trimming shortened V by 3 bases and J by 4 bases, and 9 bases separated the two germline ends. This CDR3 spans 14 amino acids. Germline V gene data show CDR1 as SEHNR and CDR2 as FQNEAQ (reference sequence). CDR3 amino acids: CASSFARSTGELFF. CDR3 sequence (DNA): TGTGCCAGCAGCTTCGCGCGAAGCACCGGGGAGCTGTTTTTT.

The chain combines TRBV28 with TRBJ1-5; D unclear. V lost 3 bases to trimming and J lost 6 bases, with 6 bases between them. This CDR3 has 12 amino acids. Germline CDR1 is MDHEN and CDR2 is SYDVKM. The DNA for the CDR3 is TGTGCCAGCAGTTTCGGGGTTCAGCCCCAGCATTTT. Protein sequence: CASSFGVQPQHF.

This clone has just a few counts. CDR3 loop: CASSLGRQSTRDNEQFF. The CDR3 DNA follows: TGTGCCAGCAGCTTAGGACGGCAAAGCACTAGGGACAATGAGCAGTTCTTC. The chain combines TRBV7-9 with TRBJ2-1; maybe TRBD2 (5 bases). This CDR3 region has 17 residues. The V gene lost 1 base and the J gene lost 5 bases, with 18 bases spanning the gap. Germline V gives CDR1 SEHNR, CDR2 FQNEAQ (reference sequence). The complete variable domain, with remaining parts taken from reference TRBV7-9 and TRBJ2-1, reads DTGVSQNPRHKITKRGQNVTFRCDPISEHNRLYWYRQTLGQGPEFLTYFQNEAQLEKSRLLSDRFSAERPKGSFSTLEIQRTEQGDSAMYLCASSLGRQSTRDNEQFFGPGTRLTVL.

The chain recombines TRBV2 with TRBJ2-5, with 9 bases lining up with TRBD1. The V gene's germline CDR1 is SNHLY and CDR2 FYNNEI. Germline trimming cut 7 bases from V and 5 bases from J; bases unmatched to any gene: 8. The CDR3 length is 14 residues. The chain's CDR3 is CASKQGTGRETQYF. In DNA, the CDR3 is TGTGCCAGCAAACAAGGGACAGGGCGGGAGACCCAGTACTTC. The variable domain in full, completed from reference TRBV2 and TRBJ2-5, reads EPEVTQTPSHQVTQMGQEVILRCVPISNHLYFYWYRQILGQKVEFLVSFYNNEISEKSEIFDDQFSVERPDGSNFTLKIRSTKLEDSAMYFCASKQGTGRETQYFGPGTRLLVL.

The chain joins TRBV9 to TRBJ2-1; a weak D match, TRBD1 (5 bases). Per germline, CDR1 SGDLS and CDR2 YYNGEE. The CDR3 length is 14 residues. V shed 0 bases and J shed 4 bases, with 8 bases lying between them. The CDR3 is CASSVERQYNEQFF. The CDR3 DNA is TGTGCCAGCAGCGTAGAGAGACAGTACAATGAGCAGTTCTTC.

J is TRBJ2-3 and V is TRBV6-6, with D unclear. Germline V gene lookup returns CDR1 MNHNY and CDR2 SVGAGI (reference sequence). The CDR3 covers 12 residues. V was shortened by 6 bases and J by 6 bases, with 10 bases between the two germline ends. CDR3 sequence reads: CASRYDGDTQYF. The CDR3 nucleotides are TGTGCCAGCAGGTACGACGGGGATACGCAGTATTTT.

This chain links TRBV5-8 with TRBJ1-1; a possible D gene is TRBD1 (6 bases). Trimming removed 2 bases from V and 5 bases from J, with 16 bases in between. CDR1 and CDR2 from the germline V gene are SGHTS and YDEGEE. The CDR3 spans 15 residues. The CDR3 region is CASSFIQGWDTEAFF. In DNA form, the CDR3 reads TGTGCCAGCAGCTTTATACAGGGTTGGGATACTGAAGCTTTCTTT.